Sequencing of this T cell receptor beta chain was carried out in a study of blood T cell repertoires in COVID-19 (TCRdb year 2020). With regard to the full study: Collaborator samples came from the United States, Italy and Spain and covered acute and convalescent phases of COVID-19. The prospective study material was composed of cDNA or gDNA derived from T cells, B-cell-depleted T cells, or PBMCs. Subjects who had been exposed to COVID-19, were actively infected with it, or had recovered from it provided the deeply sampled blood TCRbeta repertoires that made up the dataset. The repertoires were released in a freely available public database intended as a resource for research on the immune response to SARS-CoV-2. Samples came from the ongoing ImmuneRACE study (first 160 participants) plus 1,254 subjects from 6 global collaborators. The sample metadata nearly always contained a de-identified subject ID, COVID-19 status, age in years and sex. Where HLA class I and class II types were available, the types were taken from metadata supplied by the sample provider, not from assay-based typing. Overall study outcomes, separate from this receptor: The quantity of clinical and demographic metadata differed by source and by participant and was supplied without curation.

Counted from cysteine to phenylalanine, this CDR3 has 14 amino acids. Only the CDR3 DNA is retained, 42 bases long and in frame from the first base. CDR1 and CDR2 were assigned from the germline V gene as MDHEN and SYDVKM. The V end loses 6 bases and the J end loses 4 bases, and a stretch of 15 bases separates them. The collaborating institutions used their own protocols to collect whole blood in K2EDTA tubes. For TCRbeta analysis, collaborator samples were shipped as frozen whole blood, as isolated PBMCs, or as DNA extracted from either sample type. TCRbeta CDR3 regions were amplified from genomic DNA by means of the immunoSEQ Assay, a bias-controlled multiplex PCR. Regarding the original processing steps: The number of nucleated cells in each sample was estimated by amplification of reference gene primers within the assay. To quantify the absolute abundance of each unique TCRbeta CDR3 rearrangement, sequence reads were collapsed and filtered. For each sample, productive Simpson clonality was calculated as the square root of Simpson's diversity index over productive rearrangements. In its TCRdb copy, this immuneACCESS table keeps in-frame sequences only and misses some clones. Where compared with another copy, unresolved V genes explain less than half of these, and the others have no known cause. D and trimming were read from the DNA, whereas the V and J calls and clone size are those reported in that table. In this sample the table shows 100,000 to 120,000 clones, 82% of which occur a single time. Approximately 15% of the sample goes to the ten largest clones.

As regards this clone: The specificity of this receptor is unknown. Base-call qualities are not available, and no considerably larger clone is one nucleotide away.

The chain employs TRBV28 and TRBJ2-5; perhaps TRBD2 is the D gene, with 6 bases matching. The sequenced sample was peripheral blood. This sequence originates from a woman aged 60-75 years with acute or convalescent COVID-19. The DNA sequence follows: TGTGCCAGCAGCCTGGGAGGTAGAGGAGAGACCCAGTACTTC. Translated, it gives CASSLGGRGETQYF.